This T cell receptor beta chain was retrieved from a study of regulatory T cells in long-lasting Graves disease. About the research overall: For under 3 months, newly diagnosed Graves' patients had been taking antithyroid drugs.

This CDR3 is 15 amino acids long. V was trimmed by 0 bases and J by 7 bases, leaving 15 bases between them. Germline CDR1 reads SQVTM; CDR2 reads ANQGSEA. Notes on the study in general: The study found lower TCR diversity in persistent Graves' patients than in newly diagnosed ones.

Time point given: newly diagnosed GD, antithyroid drugs for less than 3 months. There was RNA extracted from PBMCs, and the TCR library was made from it. EDTA tubes held roughly 9.2 milliliters of peripheral blood from each patient. Many counts were recorded for this clonotype. The antigen remains undetermined. Arm-PCR of CDR3 regions with iRepertoire HTBI primers generated TCR beta libraries. From the multiplex PCR reads, TCRdb called clonotypes with MiXCR, one entry per CDR3 protein. Among approximately 230,000 distinct CDR3 sequences, 18% were seen once, and the ten largest hold roughly 23%. The sequence derives from a female donor with Graves disease. Source: peripheral blood mononuclear cells (PBMCs), taken at new diagnosis, from a patient treated with antithyroid drugs. This chain uses TRBV29-1 with TRBJ1-4; D remains unclear. CDR3 sequence reads: CSVEDGVGDGEKLFF. For the CDR3, the DNA is TGCAGCGTTGAAGACGGGGTTGGAGATGGTGAAAAACTGTTTTTT.